The 27 T cell receptor beta chains below all came from one sample that was sequenced in a study of regulatory T cells in long-lasting Graves disease (dated by TCRdb to about 2021). Libraries were prepared through multiplex PCR. Sequencing relied on an Illumina HiSeq 4000. CDR3 regions were amplified by Arm-PCR with iRepertoire HTBI primers to construct TCR beta libraries. TCRdb reprocessed the public reads (quality trimming at Q25 with fastp, clone calling with MiXCR) and kept in-frame beta chains. Rows are unified per CDR3 protein, each entry keeping the most common DNA and genes. Present in this sample are around 470,000 distinct CDR3 sequences, roughly 15% of which were seen just once. Together, the top ten hold approximately 19% of the sample. The intended sense of this specimen's time point label: newly diagnosed GD, antithyroid drugs for less than 3 months. RNA was extracted from PBMCs in TRIzol for both TCR sequencing and RNA sequencing.

These data were also reused for a study on T cells in Graves' hyperthyroidism and ophthalmopathy.

Sample: peripheral blood mononuclear cells (PBMCs), taken at new diagnosis, from a patient treated with antithyroid drugs. These receptors were taken from a woman between 45 and 60 years old with Graves disease. Donor details come from another sample of the same person, matched by shared clones.

The sample holds many counts of this clonotype. This chain joins TRBV27 and TRBJ1-1, with D possibly being TRBD1 (5 bases). The V end lost 6 bases, the J end lost 4 bases, and 18 bases lay between the germline ends. The CDR3 has 15 amino acids. In germline, CDR1 is MNHEY, CDR2 SMNVEV (reference sequence). The CDR3 loop is CASRKRGIWSTEAFF. The CDR3 DNA follows: TGTGCCAGCAGAAAGAGGGGAATCTGGAGCACTGAAGCTTTCTTT.

This clonotype was seen a single time. The genes are TRBV10-3 and TRBJ2-7, with a possible D match to TRBD1 (6 bases). V was clipped by 9 bases and J by 2 bases, with 20 bases between them. The CDR3 is 15 amino acids. CDR1 is ENHRY, CDR2 SYGVKD, per germline. CDR3 protein: CAIRITGSSAYEQYF. The CDR3 coding sequence is TGTGCCATTCGGATAACAGGGTCATCCGCCTACGAGCAGTACTTC.

The chain carries TRBV4-1 and TRBJ2-7, with a possible D match to TRBD2 (6 bases). The CDR3 covers 15 residues. The germline V and J ends were trimmed by 0 bases and 7 bases, with 16 bases remaining between them. Germline lookup yields CDR1 MGHRA and CDR2 YSYEKL. This CDR3 reads CASSQDLAKKGEQYF. CDR3 sequence (DNA): TGCGCCAGCAGCCAAGACCTAGCGAAAAAGGGGGAGCAGTACTTC.

This clonotype was observed many times. The chain carries TRBV6-1 and TRBJ2-2; 7 nucleotides line up with TRBD2. Germline V gives CDR1 MNHNS, CDR2 SASEGT. This CDR3 has 16 residues. V trimming: 7 bases; J trimming: 4 bases; junction bases outside the gene matches: 12. CDR3 in amino acids: CASKKGEGGSTGELFF. CDR3 nucleotides: TGTGCCAGCAAAAAAGGGGAGGGAGGTTCCACCGGGGAGCTGTTTTTT.

This clonotype was seen ten or more times. The gene calls are TRBV20-1 and TRBJ2-1; 11 bases fit TRBD2. After removal of 5 bases from V and 7 bases from J, the junction contained 13 bases not matched to a gene. The CDR3 consists of 16 residues. Germline-derived CDR1 and CDR2 are DFQATT and SNEGSKA (reference sequence). CDR3 nucleotide sequence: TGCAGTGCTTCTGAAGCCACTAGCGGGAGAAATAATGAGCAGTTCTTC. Protein: CSASEATSGRNNEQFF.

This clonotype was seen more than once but under ten times. The gene calls are TRBV9 and TRBJ1-6, with unresolved D. CDR3 length: 17 residues. The V end lost 0 bases, the J end lost 6 bases, and 16 bases lay between the germline ends. Germline-derived CDR1 and CDR2 are SGDLS and YYNGEE. The CDR3 DNA sequence: TGTGCCAGCAGCGTAGGACAAAATGTACCCCCTAATTCACCCCTCCACTTT. This sequence encodes CASSVGQNVPPNSPLHF.

Regarding this clonotype: This may arise from a read error, as a much more abundant clone is one base away. A read error is likely, as this CDR3 ends without the conserved phenylalanine or tryptophan. The rearrangement links TRBV7-3 to TRBJ2-2; D not certain. The CDR3 consists of 14 residues. Germline V gene sequence: CDR1 SGHTA, CDR2 FQGTGA. Deletions cut 4 bases from V and 4 bases from J, with 10 bases between. Here the CDR3 reads CASSSSGPTGELFS. The CDR3 region has the DNA TGTGCCAGCAGCTCCTCCGGCCCCACCGGGGAGCTGTTTTCT.

This clonotype was seen a handful of times. This chain links TRBV2 with TRBJ2-4, with D possibly being TRBD2 (5 bases). Trimming left V 6 bases short and J 3 bases short, with 15 bases between. The germline CDR1 and CDR2 sequences are SNHLY and FYNNEI. The CDR3 has 15 amino acids. The CDR3 DNA sequence: TGTGCCAGCAGGGTAGCGTCCTGGGGCAAAAACATTCAGTACTTC. Translated, it gives CASRVASWGKNIQYF.

Notes on this clonotype: This may be a read error: a much more frequent sequence differs by one nucleotide. The chain has TRBV5-1 and TRBJ1-1; D ambiguous. CDR3 size: 14 residues. Germline V gene sequence: CDR1 SGHRS, CDR2 YFSETQ. V lost 3 bases, J lost 0 bases, and 9 bases lay in between. As DNA, the CDR3 is TGCGCCAGCAGCTACCGGGGAATGAACACTGAAGCTTTCTTT. It specifies CASSYRGMNTEAFF.

This clonotype was seen more than once but under ten times. The chain uses TRBV5-1 and TRBJ1-4; tentatively, D is TRBD1 (6 bases). Trimming left V 1 base short and J 0 bases short, with 10 bases between. There are 16 residues in the CDR3. The germline V gene encodes CDR1 SGHRS and CDR2 YFSETQ. Here the CDR3 DNA reads TGCGCCAGCAGCTTGCGGCAGGGGTCAACTAATGAAAAACTGTTTTTT. Translation gives CASSLRQGSTNEKLFF.

This clonotype came up many times. Written as DNA, the CDR3 is TGTGCCAGCAGTTTCGGAAGGGGGACCCAGTACTTC. Translated: CASSFGRGTQYF. V and J are TRBV28 and TRBJ2-5; D perhaps matches TRBD1 (5 bases). From germline, CDR1 is MDHEN and CDR2 SYDVKM. Trimming took 3 bases from V and 7 from J, leaving 9 bases between them. The CDR3 is 12 amino acids.

This clonotype was counted many times. The rearrangement links TRBV12-3 or TRBV12-4 to TRBJ2-6, with 7 bases fitting TRBD1. V trimming: 6 bases; J trimming: 1 base; junction bases outside the gene matches: 3. This CDR3 region has 15 residues. CDR3 bases: TGTGCCAGCAGCCCGACAGGGTCTGGGGCCAACGTCCTGACTTTC. This codes for CASSPTGSGANVLTF.

This clonotype was recorded at least ten times. The chain has TRBV20-1 and TRBJ2-3; D call uncertain. The V gene's germline CDR1 is DFQATT and CDR2 SNEGSKA (reference sequence). V lost 1 base to trimming and J lost 5 bases, with 7 bases between them. The CDR3 has 12 residues. The CDR3 DNA sequence: TGCAGTGCTAGAGCCGTCGGAGATACGCAGTATTTT. This translates into CSARAVGDTQYF.

The chain has TRBV27 and TRBJ1-3; 9 bases align to TRBD1. Germline trimming cut 2 bases from V and 7 bases from J; bases unmatched to any gene: 3. This CDR3 contains 14 residues. The germline gives CDR1 MNHEY, CDR2 SMNVEV (reference sequence). CDR3 loop: CASSLNRGRNTIYF. As DNA, the CDR3 is TGTGCCAGCAGTTTAAACAGGGGGCGTAACACCATATATTTT.

This clonotype was picked up many times. This rearrangement joins TRBV12-3 or TRBV12-4 to TRBJ1-1; D gene ambiguous. This CDR3 contains 13 residues. Trimming left V 1 base short and J 4 bases short, with 7 bases between. In DNA, the CDR3 is TGTGCCAGCAGTTTAGGCCCCCTCACTGAAGCTTTCTTT. This gives the protein CASSLGPLTEAFF.

The chain recombines TRBV11-3 with TRBJ1-5; D is possibly TRBD1 (5 bases). Germline values: CDR1 SGHNT, CDR2 YENEEA. CDR3 length: 19 residues. Trimming took 2 bases from V and 6 from J, leaving 26 bases between them. The CDR3 nucleotides read TGTGCCAGCAGCTTAATCGGGGGTAGGGGAATTATTTCCGTTCAGCCCCAGCATTTT. Translation gives CASSLIGGRGIISVQPQHF.

The table lists this clonotype with many counts. The V gene is TRBV7-9, the J gene TRBJ1-2; D unresolved. The V gene lost 5 bases and the J gene lost 4 bases, with 14 bases spanning the gap. Looked up from germline, CDR1 is SEHNR and CDR2 is FQNEAQ (reference sequence). The CDR3 is 14 amino acids. The CDR3 here is CASSLTGDVYGYTF. The CDR3 nucleotides are TGTGCCAGCAGCCTAACTGGGGATGTCTATGGCTACACCTTC.

This chain uses TRBV27 with TRBJ1-6; TRBD1 is a possible D gene (5 bases). The CDR3 is 15 residues long. Trimming shortened V by 0 bases and J by 7 bases, and 10 bases separated the two germline ends. CDR1 is MNHEY, CDR2 SMNVEV, per germline (reference sequence). The chain's CDR3 is CASSLSDSANSPLHF. CDR3 nucleotide sequence: TGTGCCAGCAGTTTATCCGACAGTGCGAATTCACCCCTCCACTTT.

This clonotype was found many times. V usage is TRBV2 and J usage is TRBJ1-5, with D tentatively TRBD1 (5 bases). V was shortened by 5 bases and J by 2 bases, with 13 bases between the two germline ends. The CDR3 has 15 amino acids. Germline lookup yields CDR1 SNHLY and CDR2 FYNNEI. The CDR3 is CASSIQGEGNQPQHF. In DNA form, the CDR3 reads TGTGCCAGCAGTATACAAGGGGAGGGCAATCAGCCCCAGCATTTT.

The count of this clonotype is one. This may come from a read error, since a much larger clone is one base off. This chain's CDR3 is CASSYAGTAAILSTDTQYF. CDR3 DNA sequence: TGTGCCAGCAGCTACGCCGGGACAGCCGCTATTCTTAGCACAGATACGCAGTATTTT. The chain couples TRBV7-9 to TRBJ2-3; TRBD1 agrees at 7 bases. V lost 4 bases to trimming and J lost 0 bases; unmatched junction nucleotides: 16. Germline CDR1 SEHNR, CDR2 FQNEAQ (reference sequence). This CDR3 has 19 residues.

This clonotype was detected ten times or more. The V gene is TRBV28, the J gene TRBJ1-5, with D perhaps matching TRBD1 (6 bases). Trimming took 6 bases from V and 0 from J, leaving 18 bases between them. Germline CDR1 is MDHEN and CDR2 is SYDVKM. This CDR3 is 17 amino acids long. The CDR3 coding sequence is TGTGCCAGCAGCTCTCCGGGACATATTGATAGCAATCAGCCCCAGCATTTT. The encoded protein is CASSSPGHIDSNQPQHF.

This clonotype has only a few counts. V is TRBV6-2 or TRBV6-3 and J is TRBJ2-2; D might be TRBD2 (7 bases). This CDR3 comprises 13 residues. Germline V CDR1 and CDR2: MNHEY, SVGEGT. V was trimmed by 8 bases and J by 2 bases, leaving 9 bases between them. As DNA, the CDR3 is TGTGCCAGCGCGGGGGCCAACACCGGGGAGCTGTTTTTT. Translated: CASAGANTGELFF.

There are many counts of this clonotype. The J gene is TRBJ2-7, the V gene TRBV3-1; TRBD1 aligns across 10 bases. CDR1 is LGHDT, CDR2 YNNKEL, per germline (reference sequence). The CDR3 extends over 15 amino acids. V dropped 0 bases and J dropped 3; count of bases not matched to a gene: 2. The CDR3 region has the DNA TGTGCCAGCAGCCAAGATGGGACAGGGGTCTACGAGCAGTACTTC. This gives the protein CASSQDGTGVYEQYF.

As concerns this clonotype: One junction end disagrees with the germline gene, perhaps due to a read error. This chain links TRBV2 with TRBJ2-7; D is unresolved. The CDR3 contains 11 residues. CDR1 is SNHLY, CDR2 FYNNEI, per germline. CDR3 bases: TGTGCCAACAGTGGCACCTACGAGCAGTACTTC. As protein: CANSGTYEQYF.

As regards this clonotype: A clone one base away is much larger, so this may be a read error. The V call is TRBV30, the J call TRBJ1-1, with D possibly TRBD1 on 5 matching bases. CDR1 GTSNPN and CDR2 SVGIG come from the germline V gene (reference sequence). CDR3 length: 13 amino acids. DNA of the CDR3: TGTCCCTGGATTGGGGCCGTGAACACTGAAGCTTTCTTT. Amino acids: CPWIGAVNTEAFF.

This clonotype was seen repeatedly, ten times or more. The chain combines TRBV18 with TRBJ2-3; no firm D call. The CDR3 consists of 14 residues. Per the germline V gene, CDR1 is KGHSH and CDR2 is LQKENI. Between the trimmed V and J ends, which lost 6 bases and 6 bases, there was a span of 16 bases. CDR3 coding DNA: TGTGCCAGCTCCACCCCCCCCATCCAGGATACGCAGTATTTT. Amino acid sequence: CASSTPPIQDTQYF. Looking up the rest from reference TRBV18 and TRBJ2-3 gives the full variable domain: NAGVMQNPRHLVRRRGQEARLRCSPMKGHSHVYWYRQLPEEGLKFMVYLQKENIIDESGMPKERFSAEFPKEGPSILRIQQVVRGDSAAYFCASSTPPIQDTQYFGPGTRLTVL.

The chain has TRBV19 and TRBJ2-7; 14 nucleotides align to TRBD2. V was pared by 5 bases and J by 7 bases, with 7 bases of the junction left unmatched. Germline assignment: CDR1 LNHDA and CDR2 SQIVND (reference sequence). This CDR3 spans 15 amino acids. The CDR3 spells CASSLQGLAGGEQYF. The CDR3 DNA is TGTGCCAGTAGTCTACAAGGACTAGCGGGAGGAGAGCAGTACTTC.